This T cell receptor beta chain was identified in a study of blood T cell repertoires in COVID-19 (dated by TCRdb to about 2020). A note on the overall study: Samples from collaborators originated in the United States, Italy and Spain and spanned both the acute and convalescent phases of COVID-19. The samples were drawn from the first 160 participants of the ongoing ImmuneRACE study and from 1,200 or so subjects provided by 6 global collaborators. A de-identified subject ID, COVID-19 status, age in years and sex were almost always included in the sample metadata. The repertoires were made available in a free public database intended to serve as a resource for research on the immune response to SARS-CoV-2. The dataset comprised deeply sampled blood TCRbeta repertoires from subjects exposed to, actively infected with, or recovered from COVID-19. Where available, HLA class I and class II types were obtained from metadata supplied by the sample provider rather than from assay-based typing. The prospective study material was composed of cDNA or gDNA derived from T cells, B-cell-depleted T cells, or PBMCs. Study-wide findings and limitations: The quantity of clinical and demographic metadata differed by source and by participant and was supplied without curation.

Enrolling through a virtual design, the prospective study's participants ranged in age from roughly 18 to 100 years and lived across roughly 24 United States geographic areas. Cohort assignment in the prospective study relied on participant-reported clinical history from a screening survey and a study questionnaire. Each participant in the prospective study had whole blood, serum and a nasopharyngeal or oropharyngeal swab collected by mobile phlebotomists. Participants in the prospective study had the option to provide additional blood draws and questionnaires over a roughly 2-month period. Before DNA extraction, blood samples from the prospective study were shipped at room temperature or frozen. TCRbeta CDR3 regions were amplified from genomic DNA by means of the immunoSEQ Assay, a bias-controlled multiplex PCR. The original methods were these. The number of nucleated cells in each sample was estimated from the amplification of reference gene primers within the assay. To quantify the absolute abundance of each unique TCRbeta CDR3 rearrangement, sequence reads were collapsed and filtered. For each sample, productive Simpson clonality was calculated as the square root of Simpson's diversity index over productive rearrangements. TCRdb re-hosts the immuneACCESS table, in-frame sequences only. Its copies lack some clones; in the studies checked, an unresolved V gene accounts for under half of them, and the cause for the rest is not known. The D gene and trimming were derived from the DNA, and the V and J assignments and clone size from that table. Within this sample are hundreds of thousands of clones, with just over 85% of them counted one time only. Clones ranked in the top ten supply 3% to 4% of the sample.

Comment on this clone: The target of this receptor is not known. The record has no base qualities; no much larger clone is one base away.

The CDR3 holds 14 amino acids from the cysteine to the phenylalanine. The entry retains the CDR3 DNA only, 42 bases that are in frame from base 1. Germline trimming: 3 bases from V, 8 bases from J; junction bases outside gene matches: 10. In the germline V gene, CDR1 corresponds to SGDLS and CDR2 to YYNGEE. The sample consisted of PBMCs or T cells enriched from blood (not recorded which). The chain links TRBV9 with TRBJ1-2, with 7 junctional bases fitting TRBD1. The receptor's source is a woman in her thirties or forties with acute COVID-19. The CDR3 protein is CASSAETGLAGYTF. The DNA sequence reads TGTGCCAGCAGCGCCGAGACAGGGTTGGCAGGCTACACCTTC.